The clone carrying this T cell receptor (beta chain) was detected only a few times. This specimen belongs to a study of T cell clones after liver transplantation. Germline V gene sequence: CDR1 SQVTM, CDR2 ANQGSEA. V was shortened by 2 bases and J by 6 bases, with 10 bases between the two germline ends. CDR3 length: 12 amino acids. The method was immunoSEQ multiplex PCR; TCRdb's version includes in-frame clones alone and lacks a portion of them. Of about 120,000 clones listed, around nine tenths are singletons. The starting material was CD4+ T cells from blood, obtained 12 months after liver transplant. The sequence was obtained from a human patient who received a liver transplant. The graft donor may have given rise to some T cells. This rearrangement joins TRBV29-1 to TRBJ1-2; D gene uncertain. The CDR3 is CSVEIQADGYTF. As DNA, the CDR3 is TGCAGCGTTGAAATCCAGGCGGATGGCTACACCTTC.